Listed below are T cell receptor beta chains from one sample, sequenced in a study of blood T cell repertoires in COVID-19. TCRdb's table, derived via immunoSEQ multiplex PCR, lists solely in-frame clones and lacks some. The data hold roughly 38,000 clones, with about 85% observed a single time. The sequencing sample was made of peripheral blood. The receptors stem from a man aged 50 to 59 with active COVID-19. CDR3s include the opening cysteine and the closing phenylalanine or tryptophan. Each record gives: J gene, V gene, CDR3 protein.

TRBJ1-1	TRBV28	CASSLPQRGTEAFF
TRBJ2-1	TRBV6-5	CASSKGARSYNEQFF
TRBJ1-5	TRBV6-5	CASKQVSNQPQHF
TRBJ2-7	TRBV5-1	CASSPYRGYEQYF
TRBJ2-2	TRBV9	CASSSKGAQGPGELFF
TRBJ2-7	TRBV5-4	CASSLRGGNEQYF
TRBJ1-2	TRBV10-1	CARGLDLPPPINYGYTF
TRBJ2-2	TRBV15	CATSRGQGAGELFF
TRBJ1-5	TRBV9	CASSRQGDAQPQHF
TRBJ1-1	TRBV5-4	CASSLGGGNMDTEAFF
TRBJ2-7	TRBV4-3	CASSQGRYGTAGYEQYF
TRBJ1-6	TRBV9	CASSVGGVLNSPLHF
TRBJ2-7	TRBV23-1	CASRPLENYYEQYF
TRBJ1-2	TRBV19	CASRGPWAQLYGYTF
TRBJ2-3	TRBV24-1	CATSGGPSTADTQYF
TRBJ1-4	TRBV25-1	CASSAFFNEKLFF
TRBJ2-3	TRBV2	CASTGLERGTDTQYF
TRBJ1-5	TRBV12-2	CASRLGGQPNQPQHF
TRBJ2-1	TRBV27	CASSFQVYNEQFF
TRBJ1-2	TRBV3-1/TRBV3-2	CASSQGGANYGYTF
TRBJ2-1	TRBV9	CASRATAGTLYNEQFF
TRBJ1-2	TRBV10-3	CAISEAGPGYTF
TRBJ2-5	TRBV5-1	CASSWTSGGETQYF
TRBJ1-6	TRBV16	CASSPLSGTYNSPLHF
TRBJ2-1	TRBV9	CASSDGTGTDYNEQFF
TRBJ2-2	TRBV9	CASSGSGGSGELFF
TRBJ2-7	TRBV9	CASSPDSYEQYF
TRBJ1-2	TRBV5-1	CASSLSRQPNYGYTF
TRBJ2-2	TRBV4-1	CASSLLVSNMVGELFF